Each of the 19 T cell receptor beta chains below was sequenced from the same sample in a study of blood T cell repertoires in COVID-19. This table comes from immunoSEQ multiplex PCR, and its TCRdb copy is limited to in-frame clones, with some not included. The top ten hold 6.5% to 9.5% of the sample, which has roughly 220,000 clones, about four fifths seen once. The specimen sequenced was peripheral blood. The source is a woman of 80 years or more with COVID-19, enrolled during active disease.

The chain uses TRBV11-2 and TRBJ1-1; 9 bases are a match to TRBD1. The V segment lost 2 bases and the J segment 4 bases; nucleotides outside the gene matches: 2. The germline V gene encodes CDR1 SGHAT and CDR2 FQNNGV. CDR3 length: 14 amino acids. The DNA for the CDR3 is TGTGCCAGCAGCTTAAAGGGACAGGGCACTGAAGCTTTCTTT. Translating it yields CASSLKGQGTEAFF.

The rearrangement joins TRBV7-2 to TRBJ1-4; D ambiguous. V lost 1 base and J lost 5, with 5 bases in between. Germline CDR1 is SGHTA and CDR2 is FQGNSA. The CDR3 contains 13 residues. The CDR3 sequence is CASSLERNEKLFF. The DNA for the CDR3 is TGTGCCAGCAGCTTAGAGCGGAATGAAAAACTGTTTTTT.

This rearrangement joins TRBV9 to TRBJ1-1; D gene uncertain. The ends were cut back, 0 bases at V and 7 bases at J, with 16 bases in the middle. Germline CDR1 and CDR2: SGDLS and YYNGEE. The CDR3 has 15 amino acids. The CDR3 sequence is CASSVAPHSRGEAFF. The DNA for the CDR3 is TGTGCCAGCAGCGTAGCCCCGCACAGCCGGGGTGAAGCTTTCTTT.

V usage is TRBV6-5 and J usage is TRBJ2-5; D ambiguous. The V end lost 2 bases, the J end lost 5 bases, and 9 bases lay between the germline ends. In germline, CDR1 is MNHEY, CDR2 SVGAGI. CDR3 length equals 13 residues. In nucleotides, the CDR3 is TGTGCCAGCAGTTACGTGTACGGTGAGACCCAGTACTTC. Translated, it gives CASSYVYGETQYF.

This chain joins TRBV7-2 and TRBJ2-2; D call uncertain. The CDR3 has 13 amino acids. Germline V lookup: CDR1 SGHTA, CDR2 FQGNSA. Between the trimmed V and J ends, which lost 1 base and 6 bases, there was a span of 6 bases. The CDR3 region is CASSLGPSGELFF. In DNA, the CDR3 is TGTGCCAGCAGCTTAGGGCCGTCCGGGGAGCTGTTTTTT.

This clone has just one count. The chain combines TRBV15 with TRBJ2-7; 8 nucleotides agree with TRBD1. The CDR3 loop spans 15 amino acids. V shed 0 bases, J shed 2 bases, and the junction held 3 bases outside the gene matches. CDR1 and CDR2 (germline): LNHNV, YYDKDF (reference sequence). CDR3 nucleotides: TGTGCCACCAGCAGAGATGGGACAGGAACCTACGAGCAGTACTTC. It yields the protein CATSRDGTGTYEQYF.

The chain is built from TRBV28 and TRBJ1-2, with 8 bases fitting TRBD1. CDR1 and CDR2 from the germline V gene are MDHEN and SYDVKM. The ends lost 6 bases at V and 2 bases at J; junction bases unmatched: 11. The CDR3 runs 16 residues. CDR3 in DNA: TGTGCCAGCAGCCTCGAGTCCGGGACAGGAAACTATGGCTACACCTTC. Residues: CASSLESGTGNYGYTF.

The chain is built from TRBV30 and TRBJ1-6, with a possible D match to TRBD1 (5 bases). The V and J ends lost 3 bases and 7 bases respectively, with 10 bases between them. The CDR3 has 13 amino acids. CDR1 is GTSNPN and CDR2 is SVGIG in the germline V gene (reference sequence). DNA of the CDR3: TGTGCCTGGAGAGCTACAGGAAATTCACCCCTCCACTTT. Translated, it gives CAWRATGNSPLHF.

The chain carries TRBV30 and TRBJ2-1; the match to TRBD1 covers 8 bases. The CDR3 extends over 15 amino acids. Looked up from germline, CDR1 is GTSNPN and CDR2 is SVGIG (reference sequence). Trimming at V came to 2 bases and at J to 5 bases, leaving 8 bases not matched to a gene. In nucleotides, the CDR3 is TGTGCCTGGAGTCCTCCGGGACAGGTGGACAATGAGCAGTTCTTC. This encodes CAWSPPGQVDNEQFF.

CDR3 in DNA: TGCGCCAGCAGCTTGGCGGGAGGGGGCCTCTACAATGAGCAGTTCTTC. Its protein product is CASSLAGGGLYNEQFF. The genes are TRBV5-1 and TRBJ2-1, with a weak D call TRBD2 (8 bases). The CDR3 covers 16 residues. Trimming took off 0 bases at V and 3 bases at J, with 13 bases between the two ends. Per the germline V gene, CDR1 is SGHRS and CDR2 is YFSETQ.

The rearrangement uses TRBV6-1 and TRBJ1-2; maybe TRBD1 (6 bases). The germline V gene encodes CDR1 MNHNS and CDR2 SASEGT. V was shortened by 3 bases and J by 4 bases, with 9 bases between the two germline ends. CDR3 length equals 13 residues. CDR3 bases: TGTGCCAGCAGTGAGACAGGACTCTATGGCTACACCTTC. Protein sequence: CASSETGLYGYTF.

The CDR3 nucleotides are TGTGCCAGCAGTCCGACAGGGAGGCCCTACAATGAGCAGTTCTTC. Translation: CASSPTGRPYNEQFF. V usage is TRBV6-2 or TRBV6-3 and J usage is TRBJ2-1; maybe TRBD1 (7 bases). Germline values: CDR1 MNHEY, CDR2 SVGEGT. The CDR3 totals 15 residues. Trimming shortened V by 5 bases and J by 2 bases, and 13 bases separated the two germline ends.

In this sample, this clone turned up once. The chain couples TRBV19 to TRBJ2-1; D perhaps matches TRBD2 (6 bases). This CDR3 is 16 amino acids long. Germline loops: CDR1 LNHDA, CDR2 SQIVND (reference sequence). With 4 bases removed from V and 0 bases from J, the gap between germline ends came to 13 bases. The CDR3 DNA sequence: TGTGCCAGTAGTAATCCACCGGGAGCCTCCTACAATGAGCAGTTCTTC. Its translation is CASSNPPGASYNEQFF.

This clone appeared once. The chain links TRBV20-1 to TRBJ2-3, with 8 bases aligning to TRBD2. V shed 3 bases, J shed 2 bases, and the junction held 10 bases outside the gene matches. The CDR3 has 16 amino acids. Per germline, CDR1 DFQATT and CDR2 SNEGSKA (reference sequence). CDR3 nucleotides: TGCAGTGCTAGTCGGTTAGCGGGGACATACACAGATACGCAGTATTTT. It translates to CSASRLAGTYTDTQYF.

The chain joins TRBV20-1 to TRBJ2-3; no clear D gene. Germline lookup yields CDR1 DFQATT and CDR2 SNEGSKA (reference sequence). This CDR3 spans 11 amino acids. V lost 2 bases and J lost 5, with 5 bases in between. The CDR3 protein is CSARSGDTQYF. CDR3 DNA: TGCAGTGCTAGATCAGGAGATACGCAGTATTTT.

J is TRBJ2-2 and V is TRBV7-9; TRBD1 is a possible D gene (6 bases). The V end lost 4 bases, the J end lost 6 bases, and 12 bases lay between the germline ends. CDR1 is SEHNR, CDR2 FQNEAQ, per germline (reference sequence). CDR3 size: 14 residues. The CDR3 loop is CASSSRGAAGELFF. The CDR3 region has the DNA TGTGCCAGCAGCTCCAGGGGTGCAGCCGGGGAGCTGTTTTTT. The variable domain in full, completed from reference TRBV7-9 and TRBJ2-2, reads DTGVSQNPRHKITKRGQNVTFRCDPISEHNRLYWYRQTLGQGPEFLTYFQNEAQLEKSRLLSDRFSAERPKGSFSTLEIQRTEQGDSAMYLCASSSRGAAGELFFGEGSRLTVL.

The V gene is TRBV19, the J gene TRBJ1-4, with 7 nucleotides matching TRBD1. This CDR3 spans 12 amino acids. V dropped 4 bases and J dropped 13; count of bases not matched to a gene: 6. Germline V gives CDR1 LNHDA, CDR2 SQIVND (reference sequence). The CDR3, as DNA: TGTGCCAGTAGTACCGAGGGGGCTAGACTGTTTTTT. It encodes CASSTEGARLFF.

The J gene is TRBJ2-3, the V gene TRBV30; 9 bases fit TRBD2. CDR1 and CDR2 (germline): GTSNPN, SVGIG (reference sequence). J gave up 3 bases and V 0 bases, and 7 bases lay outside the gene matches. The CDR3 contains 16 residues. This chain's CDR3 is CAWSVPSGRMTDTQYF. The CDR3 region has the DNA TGTGCCTGGAGTGTACCGAGCGGGAGGATGACAGATACGCAGTATTTT.

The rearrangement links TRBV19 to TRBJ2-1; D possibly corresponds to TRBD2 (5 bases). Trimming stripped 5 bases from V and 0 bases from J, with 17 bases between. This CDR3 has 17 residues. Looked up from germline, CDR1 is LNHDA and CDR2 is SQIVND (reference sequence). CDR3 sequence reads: CASSPFLAESSYNEQFF. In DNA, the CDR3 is TGTGCCAGTAGTCCCTTCCTAGCCGAGAGCTCCTACAATGAGCAGTTCTTC.